The 11 T cell receptor beta chains below were found in one sample sequenced in a study of regulatory T cells in long-lasting Graves disease. With iRepertoire HTBI primers and Arm-PCR of CDR3 regions, TCR beta libraries were built. Each CDR3 protein is one row after TCRdb ran MiXCR on the multiplex PCR reads. The data hold 300,000 or so distinct CDR3 sequences, with around 20% observed a single time. Sample time point: persistent/refractory GD, antithyroid drugs over 5 years with positive TRAb. Extracted PBMC RNA gave rise to the TCR library. The input for sequencing was peripheral blood mononuclear cells (PBMCs), taken when the disease was refractory, from a patient treated with antithyroid drugs. The receptors were sampled from a female donor with Graves disease.

The chain employs TRBV7-9 and TRBJ2-6, with 12 bases that match TRBD2. Germline trimming cut 6 bases from V and 2 bases from J; bases unmatched to any gene: 5. CDR1 and CDR2 from the germline V gene are SEHNR and FQNEAQ (reference sequence). The CDR3 consists of 17 residues. The CDR3 loop is CASRPRTSGTGANVLTF. DNA of the CDR3: TGTGCCAGCAGACCTCGGACTAGCGGGACTGGGGCCAACGTCCTGACTTTC.

This clonotype was seen at least ten times. V gene TRBV7-3 combines with J gene TRBJ2-5; unclear D gene. V was trimmed by 2 bases and J by 4 bases, leaving 17 bases between them. Germline CDR1 SGHTA, CDR2 FQGTGA. CDR3 length equals 16 residues. CDR3 region: CASSLGGGTDVETQYF. CDR3 bases: TGTGCCAGCAGCTTAGGCGGCGGCACGGACGTAGAGACCCAGTACTTC.

V and J are TRBV4-1 and TRBJ2-7, with 9 bases aligning to TRBD2. The CDR3 is made up of 16 amino acids. The J segment lost 2 bases and the V segment lost 8 bases, leaving 13 bases of the junction unmatched. Germline V gives CDR1 MGHRA, CDR2 YSYEKL. In DNA, the CDR3 is TGCGCCAGCCCTTGGACTAGCGATGGGGGCCCCTACGAGCAGTACTTC. Protein sequence: CASPWTSDGGPYEQYF.

This clonotype was detected ten times or more. The V call is TRBV11-2, the J call TRBJ1-2; D unclear. The V gene lost 1 base and the J gene lost 0 bases, with 6 bases spanning the gap. The CDR3 sequence is 14 residues long. CDR1 and CDR2 (germline): SGHAT, FQNNGV. This CDR3 is CASSLGRTNYGYTF. The CDR3 region has the DNA TGTGCCAGCAGCTTAGGCAGGACTAACTATGGCTACACCTTC.

This clonotype has a count of ten or more. This CDR3 is CSVEDFRQGANGYTF. In DNA, the CDR3 is TGCAGCGTTGAAGATTTCAGACAGGGGGCCAATGGCTACACCTTC. The chain has TRBV29-1 and TRBJ1-2; TRBD1 matches at 10 bases. The CDR3 is 15 residues long. CDR1 is SQVTM and CDR2 is ANQGSEA in the germline V gene. The V and J ends lost 0 bases and 6 bases, in that order; junction bases with no gene match: 7.

Notes on this clonotype: Possible read error: a much larger clone is one base away. The CDR3 DNA reads as TGCGCCAGCAGCTTGGAAGGCACGACGACTGAAGCTTCCTTT. This codes for CASSLEGTTTEASF. The chain is built from TRBV5-1 and TRBJ1-1; the D is unclear. This CDR3 comprises 14 residues. CDR1 and CDR2 from the germline V gene are SGHRS and YFSETQ.

The chain has TRBV12-3 or TRBV12-4 and TRBJ2-1; a possible D gene is TRBD1 (6 bases). Between the trimmed V and J ends, which lost 5 bases and 5 bases, there was a span of 19 bases. The CDR3 runs to 16 residues. CDR3 loop: CASSPQQGAPHNEQFF. In nucleotides, the CDR3 is TGTGCCAGCAGTCCACAACAGGGAGCGCCCCACAATGAGCAGTTCTTC.

This clonotype showed up many times. The gene calls are TRBV28 and TRBJ1-2; D may be TRBD1 (5 bases). There are 15 residues in the CDR3. Germline V gene lookup returns CDR1 MDHEN and CDR2 SYDVKM. Trimming shortened V by 5 bases and J by 2 bases, and 15 bases separated the two germline ends. The CDR3, as DNA: TGTGCCAGCAGTCAATGGACCTGGGGGAACTATGGCTACACCTTC. Its protein product is CASSQWTWGNYGYTF.

This clonotype showed up many times. The chain joins TRBV9 to TRBJ2-7, with 12 positions matching TRBD2. With 5 bases clipped from V and 0 bases from J, the junction kept 3 bases outside the gene matches. Germline CDR1 and CDR2: SGDLS and YYNGEE. The CDR3 has 15 amino acids. Here the CDR3 reads CASSGGLAGSYEQYF. The CDR3 bases are TGTGCCAGCAGTGGGGGACTAGCGGGCTCCTACGAGCAGTACTTC.

In this sample, this clonotype turned up a few times. The chain links TRBV5-1 to TRBJ2-5, with a tentative D call TRBD1 (5 bases). The germline CDR1 and CDR2 sequences are SGHRS and YFSETQ. This CDR3 is built from 15 residues. Trimming removed 1 base at V and 0 bases at J, with 10 bases between. The chain's CDR3 is CASSLLDSYQETQYF. In nucleotides, the CDR3 is TGCGCCAGCAGCTTGCTCGACAGCTACCAAGAGACCCAGTACTTC.

Ten or more counts support this clonotype. V gene TRBV7-2 combines with J gene TRBJ2-7; D not resolved. V lost 5 bases and J 7 bases, leaving 9 bases between the germline ends. The CDR3 consists of 11 residues. The V gene's germline CDR1 is SGHTA and CDR2 FQGNSA. The CDR3 region has the DNA TGTGCCAGCAGCCTCATGGGGGAGCAGTACTTC. Its translation is CASSLMGEQYF.